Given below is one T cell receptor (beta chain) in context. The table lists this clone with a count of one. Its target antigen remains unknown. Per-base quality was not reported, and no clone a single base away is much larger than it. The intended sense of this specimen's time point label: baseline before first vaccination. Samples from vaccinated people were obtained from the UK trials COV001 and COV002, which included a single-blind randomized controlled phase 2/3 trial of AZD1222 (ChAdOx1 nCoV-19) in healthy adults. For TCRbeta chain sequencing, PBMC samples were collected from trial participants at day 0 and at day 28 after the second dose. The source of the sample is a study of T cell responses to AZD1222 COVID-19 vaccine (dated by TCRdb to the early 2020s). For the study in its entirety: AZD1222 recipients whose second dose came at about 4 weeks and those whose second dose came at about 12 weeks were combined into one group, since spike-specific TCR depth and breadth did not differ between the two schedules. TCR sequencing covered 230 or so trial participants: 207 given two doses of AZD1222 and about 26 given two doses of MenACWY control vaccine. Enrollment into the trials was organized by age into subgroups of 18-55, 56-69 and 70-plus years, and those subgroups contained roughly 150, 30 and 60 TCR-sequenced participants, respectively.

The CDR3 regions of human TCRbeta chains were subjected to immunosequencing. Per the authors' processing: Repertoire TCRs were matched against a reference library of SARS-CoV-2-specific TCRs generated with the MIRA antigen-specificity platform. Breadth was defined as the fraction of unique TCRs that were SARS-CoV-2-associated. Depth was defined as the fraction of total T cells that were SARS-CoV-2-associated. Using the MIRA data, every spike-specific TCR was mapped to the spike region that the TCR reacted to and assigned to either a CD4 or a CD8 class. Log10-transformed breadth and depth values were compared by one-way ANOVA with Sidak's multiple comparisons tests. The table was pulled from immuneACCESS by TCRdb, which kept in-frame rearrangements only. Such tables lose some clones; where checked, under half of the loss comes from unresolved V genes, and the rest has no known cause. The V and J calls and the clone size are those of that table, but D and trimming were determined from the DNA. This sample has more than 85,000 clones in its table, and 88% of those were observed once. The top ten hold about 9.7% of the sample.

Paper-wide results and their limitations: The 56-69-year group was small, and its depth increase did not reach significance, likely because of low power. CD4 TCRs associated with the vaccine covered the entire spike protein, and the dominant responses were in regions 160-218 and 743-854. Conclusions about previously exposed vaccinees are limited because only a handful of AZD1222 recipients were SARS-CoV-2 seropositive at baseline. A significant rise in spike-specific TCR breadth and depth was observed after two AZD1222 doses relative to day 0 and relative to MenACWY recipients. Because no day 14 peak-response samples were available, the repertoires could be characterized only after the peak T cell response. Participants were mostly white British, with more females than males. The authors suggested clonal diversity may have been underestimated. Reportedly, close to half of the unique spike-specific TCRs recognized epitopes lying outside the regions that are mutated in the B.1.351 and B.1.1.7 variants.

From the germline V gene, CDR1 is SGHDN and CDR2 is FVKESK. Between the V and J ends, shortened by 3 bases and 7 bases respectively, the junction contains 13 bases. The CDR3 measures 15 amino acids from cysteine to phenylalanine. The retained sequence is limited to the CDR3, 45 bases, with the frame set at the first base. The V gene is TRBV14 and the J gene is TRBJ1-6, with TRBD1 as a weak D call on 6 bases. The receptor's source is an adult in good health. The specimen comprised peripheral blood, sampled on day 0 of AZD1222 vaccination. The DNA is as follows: TGTGCCAGCAGCCAGGGTGGGGGCGGAAATTCACCCCTCCACTTT. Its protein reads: CASSQGGGGNSPLHF.